This TCR beta chain appears in the sequencing data of a study of blood T cell repertoires in COVID-19. The assay was immunoSEQ multiplex PCR, and TCRdb's table has in-frame clones only and misses some. The sample consists of a few hundred thousand clones, approximately 85% of them appearing once. V lost 5 bases to trimming and J lost 2 bases, with 15 bases between them. The CDR3 is 15 amino acids. In germline, CDR1 is SGHNT, CDR2 YENEEA. This chain links TRBV11-3 with TRBJ1-1, with D maybe TRBD1 (6 bases). The receptor's source is a woman in her 70s with COVID-19, enrolled during active disease. Sequenced input: peripheral blood. The chain's CDR3 is CASSVAGESNTEAFF. CDR3 DNA sequence: TGTGCCAGCAGCGTGGCAGGGGAAAGCAACACTGAAGCTTTCTTT.